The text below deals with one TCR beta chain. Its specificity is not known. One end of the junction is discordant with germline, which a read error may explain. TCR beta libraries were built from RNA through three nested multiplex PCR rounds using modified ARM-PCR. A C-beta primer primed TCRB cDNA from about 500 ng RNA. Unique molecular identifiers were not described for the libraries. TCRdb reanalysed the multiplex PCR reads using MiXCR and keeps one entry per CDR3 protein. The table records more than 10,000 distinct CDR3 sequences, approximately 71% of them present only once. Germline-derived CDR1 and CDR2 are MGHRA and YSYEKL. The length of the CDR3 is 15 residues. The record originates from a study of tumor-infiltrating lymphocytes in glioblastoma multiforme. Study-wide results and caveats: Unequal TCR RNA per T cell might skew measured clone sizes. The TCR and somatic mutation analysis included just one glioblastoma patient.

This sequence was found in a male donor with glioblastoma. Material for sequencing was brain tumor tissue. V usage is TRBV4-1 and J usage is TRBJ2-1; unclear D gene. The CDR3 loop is CASNQEENPFNGQFF. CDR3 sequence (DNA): TGCGCCAGCAACCAAGAAGAAAACCCCTTTAATGGGCAGTTCTTC.